The entry below gives a single TCR beta chain sequence along with its context. What it recognizes is unknown. The record originates from a study of T cell responses to AZD1222 COVID-19 vaccine. Sequencing was performed with immunoSEQ multiplex PCR; in TCRdb, only in-frame clones are kept and a portion is missing. The sample includes about 140,000 clones, 90% to 95% of them seen just once. Overall study results and limits: Two doses of AZD1222 preceded a rise in Spike-specific TCR breadth and depth. Baseline serostatus was positive in only a handful of AZD1222 recipients. Reportedly, close to half of spike-specific TCRs are directed against unmutated variant regions.

Sequencing used peripheral blood, obtained 28 days after the second AZD1222 dose. The source is an adult who received the AZD1222 COVID-19 vaccine.

CDR3 nucleotide sequence: TGTGCCAGCAGCGTCTATTCAGGGACCAACACTGAAGCTTTCTTT. The encoded protein is CASSVYSGTNTEAFF. This rearrangement joins TRBV9 to TRBJ1-1; possible D gene TRBD1, 5 bases. Trimming removed 2 bases at V and 2 bases at J, with 13 bases between. The V gene's germline CDR1 is SGDLS and CDR2 YYNGEE. The CDR3 covers 15 residues.